This T cell receptor beta chain was captured by sequencing in a study of untreated major depressive disorder. The assay was immunoSEQ multiplex PCR, and TCRdb's table has in-frame clones only and misses some. Of 15,000 to 20,000 clones listed, about 83% were seen once; the top ten hold about 0.8%. In regard to this clone: Its antigen is not identified.

Study findings and constraints: Differences in TRBV25-01 and TRBV02-01 usage did not reach significance.

CDR1 and CDR2 from the germline V gene are SNHLY and FYNNEI. V was cut by 5 bases and J by 5 bases, with 18 bases left in between. The CDR3 length is 15 residues. Each depressed patient was pairwise matched to a non-depressed control for sex, age, current smoking status and body mass index. All participants were of European descent. This sequence was found in a woman between 25 and 40 years old in good health. V gene TRBV2 combines with J gene TRBJ2-5, with a tentative D call TRBD1 (8 bases). Input material: CD4+ T cells from PBMCs. The CDR3 bases are TGTGCCAGCAGTTCACAGGGGGGGGTCAGGGAGACCCAGTACTTC. It is translated as CASSSQGGVRETQYF.